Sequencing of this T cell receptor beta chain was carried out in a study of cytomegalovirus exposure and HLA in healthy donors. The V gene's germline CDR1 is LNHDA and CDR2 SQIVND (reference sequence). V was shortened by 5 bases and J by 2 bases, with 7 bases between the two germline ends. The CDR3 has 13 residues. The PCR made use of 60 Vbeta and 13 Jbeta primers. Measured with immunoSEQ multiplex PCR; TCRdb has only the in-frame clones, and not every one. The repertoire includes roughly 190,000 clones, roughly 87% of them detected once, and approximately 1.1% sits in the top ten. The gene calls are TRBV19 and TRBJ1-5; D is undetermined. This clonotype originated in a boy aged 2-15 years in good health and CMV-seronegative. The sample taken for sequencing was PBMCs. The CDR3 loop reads CASSLQGNQPQHF. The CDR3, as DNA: TGTGCCAGTAGTCTCCAGGGCAATCAGCCCCAGCATTTT.